The 15 T cell receptor beta chains presented below share a single source sample, sequenced in a study of CD8+CD57+ T cells in acquired aplastic anemia. Template material for TCR beta VDJ and CDR3 profiling consisted of genomic DNA. TCRdb re-called the reads with MiXCR, one entry per CDR3 protein. The repertoire consists of about 98,000 distinct CDR3 sequences, with about 63% occurring once and the leading ten covering approximately 65%. Sequencing involved patients with CD8+CD57+ cell expansion previously shown by flow cytometry. Sequencing input: sorted CD4+, CD8+, or CD8+CD57+ T cells (not recorded which) from PBMCs. The receptors were gathered from a human donor with aplastic anemia.

The rearrangement links TRBV12-3 or TRBV12-4 to TRBJ2-1; D unresolved. V was cut by 5 bases and J by 9 bases, with 11 bases left in between. The CDR3 is made up of 12 amino acids. The CDR3 is CASSPDGGEQFF. CDR3 nucleotides: TGTGCCAGCAGTCCGGACGGTGGTGAGCAGTTCTTC.

The chain has TRBV19 and TRBJ1-5; D is undetermined. From germline, CDR1 is LNHDA and CDR2 SQIVND (reference sequence). The CDR3 covers 12 residues. Trimming removed 4 bases at V and 6 bases at J, with 7 bases between. The CDR3 loop is CASSTLGQPQHF. In DNA, the CDR3 is TGTGCCAGTAGTACGCTGGGTCAGCCCCAGCATTTT. Based on the CDR3 plus reference TRBV19 and TRBJ1-5, the full variable domain is DGGITQSPKYLFRKEGQNVTLSCEQNLNHDAMYWYRQDPGQGLRLIYYSQIVNDFQKGDIAEGYSVSREKKESFPLTVTSAQKNPTAFYLCASSTLGQPQHFGDGTRLSIL.

The gene calls are TRBV10-3 and TRBJ1-1; possibly TRBD1 for D (6 bases). CDR3 length: 14 residues. V dropped 7 bases and J dropped 2 bases, with 14 bases sitting between them. Germline V gene sequence: CDR1 ENHRY, CDR2 SYGVKD. CDR3 in DNA: TGTGCCATCAAAGACCTACAGGGTAACACTGAAGCTTTCTTT. This gives the protein CAIKDLQGNTEAFF.

The CDR3 sequence: CSAQTSRWAYEQYF. The CDR3 nucleotides are TGCAGTGCTCAAACTAGCAGGTGGGCCTACGAGCAGTACTTC. The chain uses TRBV20-1 and TRBJ2-7, with a weak D call TRBD2 (6 bases). The V end was cut by 5 bases, the J end by 2 bases, with 16 bases between. The CDR3 runs to 14 residues. Germline CDR1 and CDR2: DFQATT and SNEGSKA (reference sequence).

The V call is TRBV24-1, the J call TRBJ1-4; 8 bases match TRBD1. V gave up 5 bases and J gave up 8 bases; unmatched junction bases: 9. This CDR3 has 15 residues. From germline, CDR1 is KGHDR and CDR2 SFDVKD. This CDR3 reads CATSGSGGEREKLFF. The CDR3, as DNA: TGTGCCACCAGTGGTTCAGGGGGCGAGAGGGAAAAACTGTTTTTT.

The chain has TRBV20-1 and TRBJ1-1, with D possibly TRBD1 on 5 matching bases. V lost 5 bases to trimming and J lost 4 bases, with 14 bases between them. This CDR3 comprises 13 residues. Germline V CDR1 and CDR2: DFQATT, SNEGSKA (reference sequence). The CDR3 spells CSAGRGASTEAFF. CDR3 in DNA: TGCAGTGCTGGGAGGGGCGCTTCCACTGAAGCTTTCTTT.

The genes are TRBV7-8 and TRBJ1-1, with a tentative D call TRBD1 (5 bases). CDR1 and CDR2 from the germline V gene are SGHVS and FQNEAQ. CDR3 size: 17 residues. V was shortened by 2 bases and J by 1 base, with 17 bases between the two germline ends. CDR3 DNA sequence: TGTGCCAGCAGCTTAAGGAGAGAGGTCAGGGCGAACACTGAAGCTTTCTTT. It encodes CASSLRREVRANTEAFF.

CDR3 loop: CSARDLTATF. The CDR3 coding sequence is TGCAGTGCTAGAGATCTTACAGCCACCTTC. V usage is TRBV20-1 and J usage is TRBJ1-2; D is unclear. Trimming cost V 0 bases and J 13 bases, with 9 bases left between them. This CDR3 has 10 residues. CDR1 DFQATT and CDR2 SNEGSKA come from the germline V gene (reference sequence).

In the case of this clonotype: One end of the junction is discordant with germline, which a read error may explain. V and J are TRBV7-2 and TRBJ2-7; no clear D gene. CDR3 length: 12 amino acids. CDR1 and CDR2 from the germline V gene are SGHTA and FQGNSA. The CDR3 is CGSSPLPEEQYF. The CDR3 DNA is TGTGGCAGCAGCCCCCTCCCGGAGGAGCAGTACTTC.

This clonotype has only one observation. This chain uses TRBV7-9 with TRBJ2-5; 9 nucleotides align to TRBD1. V gave up 7 bases and J gave up 5 bases; unmatched junction bases: 11. The CDR3 is 15 amino acids. CDR1 and CDR2 from the germline V gene are SEHNR and FQNEAQ (reference sequence). In DNA form, the CDR3 reads TGTGCCAGCAATCCAGTGGGACAGGGTGCCGAGACCCAGTACTTC. Translating gives CASNPVGQGAETQYF.

This clonotype was seen just once. This chain joins TRBV14 and TRBJ2-5; 10 bases are shared with TRBD2. Unmatched junction bases numbered 4, after V lost 2 bases and J lost 4 bases. Looked up from germline, CDR1 is SGHDN and CDR2 is FVKESK. The CDR3 runs 15 residues. The CDR3: CASSQLAGVTETQYF. Here the CDR3 DNA reads TGTGCCAGCAGCCAACTAGCGGGAGTTACAGAGACCCAGTACTTC. The whole variable domain, filled in from reference TRBV14 and TRBJ2-5, reads EAGVTQFPSHSVIEKGQTVTLRCDPISGHDNLYWYRRVMGKEIKFLLHFVKESKQDESGMPNNRFLAERTGGTYSTLKVQPAELEDSGVYFCASSQLAGVTETQYFGPGTRLLVL.

This clonotype came up a few times. This chain links TRBV9 with TRBJ2-3; D gene uncertain. Germline-derived CDR1 and CDR2 are SGDLS and YYNGEE. This CDR3 has 16 residues. Trimming removed 0 bases at V and 1 base at J, with 12 bases between. For the CDR3, the DNA is TGTGCCAGCAGCGTAGAGGGAAACCCGCGCACAGATACGCAGTATTTT. The encoded protein is CASSVEGNPRTDTQYF.

The chain has TRBV2 and TRBJ2-7, with D perhaps TRBD1 or TRBD2 (5 bases each). This CDR3 region has 13 residues. Germline assignment: CDR1 SNHLY and CDR2 FYNNEI. Trimming pared 10 bases from V and 2 bases from J, leaving 15 bases between. CDR3: CATNPGPTYEQYF. CDR3 in DNA: TGTGCCACCAATCCGGGGCCTACCTACGAGCAGTACTTC.

This clonotype was recorded at least ten times. CDR3: CASSFFAPLTSGRGEETQYF. The CDR3 bases are TGTGCCAGCAGTTTTTTCGCCCCCCTAACTAGCGGACGTGGGGAAGAGACCCAGTACTTC. V gene TRBV12-3 or TRBV12-4 combines with J gene TRBJ2-5, with TRBD2 matching 8 bases. J gave up 3 bases and V 3 bases, and 21 bases lay outside the gene matches. There are 20 residues in the CDR3.

This chain uses TRBV18 with TRBJ2-7, with D possibly matching TRBD2 (5 bases). Germline CDR1 KGHSH, CDR2 LQKENI. The V gene lost 6 bases and the J gene lost 3 bases, with 15 bases spanning the gap. The CDR3 has 14 amino acids. The CDR3 loop is CASSTTGIYYEQYF. The CDR3 DNA follows: TGTGCCAGCTCTACCACCGGGATCTACTACGAGCAGTACTTC.